Each of the 16 T cell receptor beta chains below was sequenced from the same sample in a study of identical twins. TCRdb reprocessed the 5' RACE reads with MiXCR, giving one entry per CDR3 protein. The top ten clones hold around 1.6% of a sample with around 650,000 distinct CDR3 sequences, around 7.4% of them seen once. The sample was also linked to a second study, of yellow fever vaccine responses in identical twins.

Sequences were obtained from PBMCs. Every receptor here comes from a woman between 18 and 29 years old in good health.

This clonotype was seen a few times. The rearrangement uses TRBV5-1 and TRBJ1-6; D is ambiguous. Germline lookup yields CDR1 SGHRS and CDR2 YFSETQ. Trimming removed 2 bases from V and 13 bases from J, with 13 bases in between. The CDR3 loop spans 13 amino acids. CDR3 loop: CASSFGPGAPLHF. The CDR3 DNA reads TGCGCCAGCAGCTTCGGGCCCGGAGCTCCCCTCCACTTT.

This chain connects TRBV5-1 to TRBJ2-3; tentatively, D is TRBD1 or TRBD2 (5 bases each). V was clipped by 2 bases and J by 2 bases, with 15 bases between them. The CDR3 spans 16 residues. Germline assignment: CDR1 SGHRS and CDR2 YFSETQ. The CDR3, as DNA: TGCGCCAGCAGCTTCGCGTTGGGGGTCCCCACAGATACGCAGTATTTT. Amino acid sequence: CASSFALGVPTDTQYF.

In its sample, this clonotype was seen a few times. The chain has TRBV6-1 and TRBJ1-5, with TRBD1 as a possible D gene (6 bases). V was pared by 6 bases and J by 3 bases, with 18 bases between. The CDR3 consists of 16 residues. Germline assignment: CDR1 MNHNS and CDR2 SASEGT. The CDR3 loop reads CASRPPTGFDNQPQHF. CDR3 DNA sequence: TGTGCCAGCAGGCCTCCAACAGGGTTTGACAATCAGCCCCAGCATTTT.

There are many counts of this clonotype. The CDR3 loop is CASRKGTGNNYGYTF. CDR3 nucleotide sequence: TGTGCCAGCAGGAAAGGGACAGGGAATAACTATGGCTACACCTTC. V usage is TRBV12-3 or TRBV12-4 and J usage is TRBJ1-2; 9 bases align to TRBD1. The junction had 6 bases not matched to a gene; V was cut back by 6 bases and J by 1 base. This CDR3 contains 15 residues.

The CDR3 loop is CASSPAWEGEKLFF. CDR3 nucleotide sequence: TGCGCCAGCAGCCCGGCATGGGAAGGAGAAAAACTGTTTTTT. V and J are TRBV4-1 and TRBJ1-4, with D unclear. The CDR3 has 14 residues. Germline loops: CDR1 MGHRA, CDR2 YSYEKL. V lost 4 bases to trimming and J lost 8 bases, with 14 bases between them.

The CDR3 is CASSDNGRTNTEAFF. The CDR3 coding sequence is TGTGCCAGCAGCGATAATGGCAGGACGAACACTGAAGCTTTCTTT. The chain employs TRBV14 and TRBJ1-1; no clear D. The germline V gene has CDR1 SGHDN and CDR2 FVKESK. The CDR3 spans 15 residues. V lost 5 bases and J 1 base, leaving 14 bases between the germline ends.

This clonotype was seen repeatedly, ten times or more. This rearrangement joins TRBV28 to TRBJ2-1; 13 nucleotides agree with TRBD2. This CDR3 spans 15 amino acids. The V gene's germline CDR1 is MDHEN and CDR2 SYDVKM. The junction had 5 bases not matched to a gene; V was cut back by 10 bases and J by 2 bases. This chain's CDR3 is CATVLAGGPYNEQFF. In DNA, the CDR3 is TGTGCCACCGTACTAGCGGGAGGGCCCTACAATGAGCAGTTCTTC.

The chain combines TRBV2 with TRBJ2-3; 7 positions agree with TRBD1. The J segment lost 1 base and the V segment lost 11 bases, leaving 6 bases of the junction unmatched. Germline-derived CDR1 and CDR2 are SNHLY and FYNNEI. The CDR3 spans 13 residues. Written as DNA, the CDR3 is TGTGCCGGACGGCAGGGGGGCACAGATACGCAGTATTTT. It yields the protein CAGRQGGTDTQYF.

This clonotype was picked up a small number of times. CDR3 sequence: CATRTGTTYTGELFF. The CDR3, as DNA: TGTGCCACCCGGACCGGGACTACCTACACCGGGGAGCTGTTTTTT. The chain carries TRBV28 and TRBJ2-2; 7 positions agree with TRBD2. V gave up 10 bases and J gave up 3 bases; unmatched junction bases: 11. Germline CDR1 is MDHEN and CDR2 is SYDVKM. The CDR3 consists of 15 residues.

This clonotype was observed a few times. The chain couples TRBV20-1 to TRBJ1-2; D is perhaps TRBD1 (5 bases). Looked up from germline, CDR1 is DFQATT and CDR2 is SNEGSKA (reference sequence). Trimming pared 3 bases from V and 1 base from J, leaving 12 bases between. There are 14 residues in the CDR3. The CDR3 is CSASLQVINYGYTF. The CDR3 region has the DNA TGCAGTGCTAGTTTACAGGTCATTAACTATGGCTACACCTTC.

This clonotype was observed a handful of times. The rearrangement joins TRBV12-3 or TRBV12-4 to TRBJ2-2; D gene uncertain. V was clipped by 0 bases and J by 7 bases, with 9 bases between them. The CDR3 spans 14 residues. In nucleotides, the CDR3 is TGTGCCAGCAGTTTAGCGCCAGGTGTCGGGGAGCTGTTTTTT. The encoded protein is CASSLAPGVGELFF.

The gene calls are TRBV29-1 and TRBJ2-5; tentatively, D is TRBD1 (6 bases). Trimming took off 7 bases at V and 0 bases at J, with 15 bases between the two ends. The CDR3 is 14 amino acids. The germline V gene has CDR1 SQVTM and CDR2 ANQGSEA. Written as DNA, the CDR3 is TGCAGCGCCAGGGGCCGAGGGTACCAAGAGACCCAGTACTTC. Its translation: CSARGRGYQETQYF.

This clonotype appeared many times. DNA of the CDR3: TGTGCCACCAGTGACCGGACAGAGCAGGCCAATGAGCAGTTCTTC. Its translation: CATSDRTEQANEQFF. This chain uses TRBV24-1 with TRBJ2-1; weak D call: TRBD1 (6 bases). Germline V gene data show CDR1 as KGHDR and CDR2 as SFDVKD. The CDR3 totals 15 residues. With 4 bases removed from V and 6 bases from J, the gap between germline ends came to 15 bases.

This clonotype was seen more than once but under ten times. V is TRBV27 and J is TRBJ2-1; D is undetermined. With 2 bases removed from V and 10 bases from J, the gap between germline ends came to 12 bases. This CDR3 has 13 residues. Germline CDR1 MNHEY, CDR2 SMNVEV (reference sequence). The CDR3 region has the DNA TGTGCCAGCAGTTTAGGAGACTTGGGCGAGCAGTTCTTC. Amino acids: CASSLGDLGEQFF.

This clonotype was seen at least ten times. The chain recombines TRBV12-5 with TRBJ2-1, with TRBD2 matching over 9 bases. Germline loops: CDR1 LGHNT, CDR2 FRNRAP. The CDR3 contains 14 residues. The V and J ends lost 11 bases and 8 bases, in that order; junction bases with no gene match: 13. The CDR3 reads CAQNWAGGLDEQFF. The CDR3 DNA reads TGTGCTCAGAACTGGGCGGGGGGGCTTGATGAGCAGTTCTTC.

A few counts support this clonotype. The CDR3 DNA is TGTGCCAGCAGTGATGACAGGGCTAATGAAAAACTGTTTTTT. It codes for CASSDDRANEKLFF. The chain carries TRBV6-1 and TRBJ1-4; 7 bases are shared with TRBD1. Germline trimming cut 3 bases from V and 3 bases from J; bases unmatched to any gene: 1. CDR1 MNHNS and CDR2 SASEGT come from the germline V gene. The CDR3 runs 14 residues.